This T cell receptor (beta chain) comes out of a study of beta chain features in type 1 diabetes. As for this clone: Its antigen is as yet unknown.

Study conclusions and caveats: The naive, central memory and Treg TCRB repertoires looked more alike in patients than they did in healthy donors.

All of the isolated RNA was reverse transcribed, so expressed TCRB transcripts were sequenced. Libraries were prepared by immunoSEQ multiplex PCR; TCRdb keeps only in-frame clonotypes and omits some of them. The table records about half a million clones, around 30% of them present only once. Germline loops: CDR1 LGHNA, CDR2 YSLEER. The CDR3 loop spans 15 amino acids. V lost 4 bases, J lost 8 bases, and 12 bases stayed unmatched. The sample was naive CD4+ T cells from blood. This TCR was recovered from a young man in good health. This chain connects TRBV4-3 to TRBJ2-5; TRBD2 agrees at 8 bases. For the CDR3, the DNA is TGCGCCAGCAGCCGAGATAGCGGGGCGGAGGATACCCAGTACTTC. It encodes CASSRDSGAEDTQYF.